Listed here are 13 T cell receptor beta chains from one sample, sequenced in a study of Graves' ophthalmopathy and Graves' hyperthyroidism. RNA transcripts yielded amplified TCR beta CDR3 regions. In the first round, RT-PCR was carried out with HTBI primers, and a multiplex PCR formed the second round. TCRdb called the multiplex PCR reads again in MiXCR, with one record for every CDR3 protein. This sample has around 1.1 million distinct CDR3 sequences, with about 40% found just once. The specimen sequenced was peripheral blood or thyroid tissue (not recorded which). These receptor sequences come from an adult man with Graves' hyperthyroidism.

In its sample, this clonotype was seen once. The chain uses TRBV4-3 and TRBJ2-6; D not resolved. In germline, CDR1 is LGHNA, CDR2 YSLEER. Trimming took off 1 base at V and 11 bases at J, with 15 bases between the two ends. The CDR3 runs 15 residues. The CDR3 loop reads CASSQVGTPAYVLTF. The CDR3 DNA is TGCGCCAGCAGCCAAGTCGGTACTCCCGCCTACGTCCTGACTTTC.

This clonotype has a count of ten or more. V usage is TRBV20-1 and J usage is TRBJ2-7, with 9 bases that match TRBD1. The CDR3 spans 15 residues. J was trimmed by 1 base and V by 0 bases; bases with no gene match: 4. Germline-derived CDR1 and CDR2 are DFQATT and SNEGSKA (reference sequence). Here the CDR3 DNA reads TGCAGTGCTAGAGATTTTGGGACAGGGTCCTACGAGCAGTACTTC. The encoded protein is CSARDFGTGSYEQYF.

This clonotype was observed at least ten times. V and J are TRBV6-5 and TRBJ2-7, with D unclear. Germline V gene data show CDR1 as MNHEY and CDR2 as SVGAGI. V lost 2 bases, J lost 4 bases, and 9 bases lay in between. The CDR3 runs to 13 residues. Here the CDR3 DNA reads TGTGCCAGCAGTTACGGGCGTGAGTACGAGCAGTACTTC. Encoded protein: CASSYGREYEQYF.

This clonotype appeared many times. The chain couples TRBV12-3 or TRBV12-4 to TRBJ1-2, with 8 bases aligning to TRBD1. The CDR3 spans 14 residues. The V and J ends lost 1 base and 7 bases, in that order; junction bases with no gene match: 5. CDR3: CASSLETGVPGYTF. CDR3 sequence (DNA): TGTGCCAGCAGTTTAGAGACAGGGGTTCCTGGCTACACCTTC.

The chain links TRBV10-3 to TRBJ1-2; 7 nucleotides align to TRBD1. V lost 10 bases to trimming and J lost 7 bases; unmatched junction nucleotides: 15. CDR1 ENHRY and CDR2 SYGVKD come from the germline V gene. This CDR3 spans 14 amino acids. The CDR3 DNA reads TGTGCCAGCAGCCCAAGGGGGCGCTTTTTTGGCTACACCTTC. This sequence encodes CASSPRGRFFGYTF.

Ten or more counts support this clonotype. The J gene is TRBJ1-1, the V gene TRBV11-2, with D maybe TRBD1 (6 bases). CDR1 and CDR2 (germline): SGHAT, FQNNGV. V gave up 5 bases and J gave up 5 bases, with 15 bases separating them. The CDR3 length is 14 residues. CDR3 sequence (DNA): TGTGCCAGCAGCCCCTCGTCGAGGGGGACTGAAGCTTTCTTT. It encodes CASSPSSRGTEAFF.

In its sample, this clonotype was seen many times. The J gene is TRBJ2-7, the V gene TRBV11-3; D is unresolved. Germline CDR1 reads SGHNT; CDR2 reads YENEEA. CDR3 size: 12 residues. Trimming took 5 bases from V and 5 from J, leaving 10 bases between them. The CDR3 region has the DNA TGTGCCAGCAGCCGTACAGCAGACGAGCAGTACTTC. Encoded protein: CASSRTADEQYF.

In this sample, this clonotype turned up many times. The chain joins TRBV6-1 to TRBJ1-6; the D is unclear. Germline CDR1 MNHNS, CDR2 SASEGT. The germline V and J ends were trimmed by 5 bases and 6 bases, with 14 bases remaining between them. The CDR3 consists of 15 residues. In DNA, the CDR3 is TGTGCCAGCAGTCAAGGGATTTGGCTTAATTCACCCCTCCACTTT. This sequence encodes CASSQGIWLNSPLHF.

V gene TRBV7-2 combines with J gene TRBJ2-2, with 12 bases fitting TRBD2. The CDR3 covers 16 residues. Germline trimming cut 6 bases from V and 6 bases from J; bases unmatched to any gene: 8. The germline gives CDR1 SGHTA, CDR2 FQGNSA. CDR3 nucleotide sequence: TGTGCCAGCAGGGCAACGACTAGCGGGAGTTCCGGGGAGCTGTTTTTT. Encoded protein: CASRATTSGSSGELFF.

This clonotype was picked up many times. This chain connects TRBV5-1 to TRBJ2-7; D unclear. CDR3 length: 15 residues. Per the germline V gene, CDR1 is SGHRS and CDR2 is YFSETQ. The V end lost 4 bases, the J end lost 9 bases, and 23 bases lay between the germline ends. The CDR3 region has the DNA TGCGCCAGCAGCCCTAATAGGCCGTCGATAACCGGGCAGTACTTC. Its translation is CASSPNRPSITGQYF.

This clonotype was counted at least ten times. V usage is TRBV20-1 and J usage is TRBJ1-5; D uncertain. Deletions cut 3 bases from V and 3 bases from J, with 6 bases between. Germline CDR1 DFQATT, CDR2 SNEGSKA (reference sequence). This CDR3 region has 12 residues. CDR3: CSASKANQPQHF. The CDR3 nucleotides read TGCAGTGCTAGTAAGGCCAATCAGCCCCAGCATTTT.

This clonotype was detected many times. The chain joins TRBV19 to TRBJ2-5, with 7 nucleotides matching TRBD1. Unmatched junction bases numbered 5, after V lost 6 bases and J lost 4 bases. Germline lookup yields CDR1 LNHDA and CDR2 SQIVND (reference sequence). The CDR3 is 13 residues long. In DNA form, the CDR3 reads TGTGCCAGTAGGCTAGGGGGCACAGAGACCCAGTACTTC. Amino acid sequence: CASRLGGTETQYF.

In its sample, this clonotype was seen many times. The chain recombines TRBV29-1 with TRBJ2-3, with 10 positions matching TRBD2. With 5 bases clipped from V and 1 base from J, the junction kept 6 bases outside the gene matches. Germline V gene data show CDR1 as SQVTM and CDR2 as ANQGSEA. The CDR3 totals 15 residues. The CDR3, as DNA: TGCAGCGTTACGACTAGCGGGCCCGGCACAGATACGCAGTATTTT. Its protein product is CSVTTSGPGTDTQYF.